Described below is a single T cell receptor beta chain sequence and its context. Its target is unknown. The sample originates from a study of cytomegalovirus exposure and HLA in healthy donors. Study summary: An earlier analysis identified 117 million unique TCR beta sequences in about 200 million T cells. Genetic ancestry analysis placed approximately 79% of the 400 or so donors that were genotyped in the Caucasian-associated cluster. General observations from the study: The study put roughly 160 TCR beta chains on its list as cytomegalovirus-associated.

Primers for the PCR totalled 60 Vbeta and 13 Jbeta. Only in-frame clones appear in the TCRdb table, and some are missing; sequencing was by immunoSEQ multiplex PCR. The sample gives about 120,000 clones, roughly 73% of which show up once; more than 0.7% is in the top ten. Per the germline V gene, CDR1 is SQVTM and CDR2 is ANQGSEA. Deletions cut 4 bases from V and 4 bases from J, with 4 bases between. The CDR3 runs 10 residues. The receptor was isolated from a woman in her 30s in good health and CMV-seronegative. Sequencing was done on a sample of PBMCs. V and J are TRBV29-1 and TRBJ1-2; D not certain. The CDR3 DNA reads TGCAGCGTTGCGGGCTATGGCTACACCTTC. Translation: CSVAGYGYTF.